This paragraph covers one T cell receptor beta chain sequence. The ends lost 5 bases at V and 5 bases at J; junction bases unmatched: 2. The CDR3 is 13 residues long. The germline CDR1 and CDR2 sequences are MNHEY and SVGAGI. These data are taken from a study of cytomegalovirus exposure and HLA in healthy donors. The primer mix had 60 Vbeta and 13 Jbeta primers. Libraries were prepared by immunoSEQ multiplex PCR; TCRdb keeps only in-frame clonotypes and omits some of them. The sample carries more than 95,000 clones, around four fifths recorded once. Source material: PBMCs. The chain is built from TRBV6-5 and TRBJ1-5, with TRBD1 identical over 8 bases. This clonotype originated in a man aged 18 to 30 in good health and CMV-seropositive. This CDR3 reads CASSPGGDQPQHF. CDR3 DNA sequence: TGTGCCAGCAGTCCAGGGGGCGATCAGCCCCAGCATTTT.